This T cell receptor beta chain was identified during a study of blood T cell repertoires in COVID-19 (dated by TCRdb to 2018 to 2020). Some background on the complete study: Collaborator samples came from the United States, Italy and Spain and covered acute and convalescent phases of COVID-19. Subjects who had been exposed to COVID-19, were actively infected with it, or had recovered from it provided the deeply sampled blood TCRbeta repertoires that made up the dataset. The repertoires were released in a freely available public database intended as a resource for research on the immune response to SARS-CoV-2. HLA class I and class II types, where available, came from metadata supplied by the sample provider rather than from assay-based typing. Samples came from the ongoing ImmuneRACE study (first 160 participants) plus 1,254 subjects from 6 global collaborators. The material from the prospective study consisted of cDNA or gDNA derived from T cells, B-cell-depleted T cells, or PBMCs. Nearly every sample came with metadata listing a de-identified subject ID, COVID-19 status, age in years and sex.

With regard to this clone: It has no known antigen specificity. The input lacks base qualities; no much larger clone sits a single base away.

The immunoSEQ Assay, a bias-controlled multiplex PCR, was used to amplify TCRbeta CDR3 regions from genomic DNA. The study's own analysis went as follows. Nucleated cell counts per sample were estimated from amplification of reference gene primers within the assay. To quantify the absolute abundance of each unique TCRbeta CDR3 rearrangement, sequence reads were collapsed and filtered. For each sample, productive Simpson clonality was calculated by taking the square root of Simpson's diversity index across productive rearrangements. Sourced from immuneACCESS, this table was stored by TCRdb with only in-frame sequences that have V and J called. A share of the clones is absent; for the studies checked, an unresolved V gene accounts for under half, and the remainder has no known explanation. That table is the source of V, J and clone size, and D and trimming were worked out from the DNA. Within this sample are hundreds of thousands of clones, with approximately 88% of them counted one time only. Jointly, the top ten make up approximately 2.1% of the sample.

As encoded in the germline V gene (reference sequence), CDR1 is LNHDA while CDR2 is SQIVND. CDR3 length: 15 amino acids, cysteine to phenylalanine. Only the CDR3 DNA stays, 45 bases, in frame from base 1. V is clipped by 3 bases and J by 7 bases, and the sequence between their germline boundaries is 16 bases long. Results and caveats for the whole study, not just this receptor: The quantity of clinical and demographic metadata differed by source and by participant and was supplied without curation.

Participants in the prospective study were aged roughly 18 to 100 years, lived in 20 to 30 United States geographic areas, and enrolled through a virtual design. Cohort assignment in the prospective study relied on participant-reported clinical history from a screening survey and a study questionnaire. In the prospective study, mobile phlebotomists collected whole blood, serum and a nasopharyngeal or oropharyngeal swab from each participant. Additional blood draws and questionnaires over a roughly two-month period could optionally be provided by prospective study participants. Before DNA extraction, prospective study blood samples were shipped either frozen or at room temperature.

Sequencing input: PBMCs or T cells enriched from blood (not recorded which). This clonotype originated in a woman between 35 and 50 years old with acute COVID-19. The chain links TRBV19 with TRBJ2-1; possibly the D gene is TRBD1, per 6 matching bases. The CDR3 amino acid sequence is: CASSMGAGRFNEQFF. The DNA is as follows: TGTGCCAGTAGTATGGGGGCTGGGAGATTTAATGAGCAGTTCTTC. Reference TRBV19 and TRBJ2-1 proteins supply the regions before and after the CDR3; the full variable domain is: DGGITQSPKYLFRKEGQNVTLSCEQNLNHDAMYWYRQDPGQGLRLIYYSQIVNDFQKGDIAEGYSVSREKKESFPLTVTSAQKNPTAFYLCASSMGAGRFNEQFFGPGTRLTVL.